This T cell receptor beta chain was obtained from a study of T cell responses to AZD1222 COVID-19 vaccine (dated by TCRdb to the early 2020s). For the study in its entirety: AZD1222 recipients with second doses at about 4 weeks or about 12 weeks were pooled, because spike-specific TCR depth and breadth did not differ between schedules. A total of around 240 trial participants underwent TCR sequencing, of whom around 210 had received two doses of AZD1222 and about 26 had received two doses of the MenACWY control vaccine. Enrollment into the trials was organized by age into subgroups of 18-55, 56-69 and 70-plus years, and those subgroups contained around 150, 28 and 57 TCR-sequenced participants, respectively.

The time point label for this specimen denotes: baseline before first vaccination. The vaccinee samples were drawn from two UK trials, COV001 and COV002, one of which was a single-blind randomized controlled phase 2/3 trial testing AZD1222 (ChAdOx1 nCoV-19) in healthy adults. For TCRbeta chain sequencing, PBMC samples were collected from trial participants at day 0 and at day 28 after the second dose. In this sample, this clone turned up once. What this receptor recognizes is not known. Qualities for individual bases were not recorded, and no much larger clone is one base off. The CDR3 regions of human TCRbeta chains were subjected to immunosequencing. For the original study's pipeline: Repertoire TCRs were matched against a reference library of SARS-CoV-2-specific TCRs generated with the MIRA antigen-specificity platform. Breadth meant the fraction of unique TCRs that were SARS-CoV-2-associated, whereas depth meant the fraction of total T cells that were SARS-CoV-2-associated. Using the MIRA data, each spike-specific TCR was assigned both to the spike region to which the TCR was reactive and to a CD4 or CD8 class. Log10-transformed breadth and depth values were compared by one-way ANOVA with Sidak's multiple comparisons tests. The table was pulled from immuneACCESS by TCRdb, which kept in-frame rearrangements only. Such tables lose some clones; where checked, under half of the loss comes from unresolved V genes, and the rest has no known cause. Clone size and V and J calls were adopted from that table, with D and trimming inferred from the DNA. The sample table contains 60,000 to 70,000 clones; only one count was recorded for 65% to 90% of them. Under 6.5% of the sample is held by the ten biggest clonotypes.

The germline V gene provides CDR1 SGHVS and CDR2 FQNEAQ. The V and J ends are trimmed by 1 base and 6 bases, leaving 16 bases between them. There are 15 amino acids in the CDR3, from cysteine to phenylalanine inclusive. The kept DNA is CDR3 alone, 45 bases in frame from the first base. Findings and caveats that apply to the study as a whole: Only six AZD1222 recipients were SARS-CoV-2 seropositive at baseline, limiting conclusions about previously exposed vaccinees. The 56-69-year group was small, and its depth increase did not reach significance, likely because of low power. Because no day 14 peak-response samples were available, the repertoires could be characterized only after the peak T cell response. Spike-specific TCR breadth and depth rose significantly after two AZD1222 doses compared with day 0 and with MenACWY recipients. Epitopes outside the regions mutated in the B.1.351 and B.1.1.7 variants were reportedly recognized by nearly half of the unique spike-specific TCRs. Participants were mostly white British and included more females than males, and it was suggested by the authors that clonal diversity may have been underestimated. The vaccine-associated CD4 TCRs covered the entire spike protein, and the dominant responses fell in regions 160-218 and 743-854.

This sequence originates from an adult in good health. This specimen was peripheral blood, taken on day 0 of AZD1222 vaccination. The chain joins TRBV7-8 to TRBJ2-7; too little of a D gene remains to name it. The DNA is TGTGCCAGCAGCTTAGAGCTGGGTATAATGATCGAGCAGTACTTC. Translated, this gives CASSLELGIMIEQYF.